The next 2 T cell receptor beta chains were all read from a single sample in a study of T cell responses to AZD1222 COVID-19 vaccine. Method: immunoSEQ multiplex PCR; TCRdb's copy keeps in-frame clones and lacks some. The sample consists of some 120,000 clones, about 91% of them appearing once. The source material was peripheral blood, sampled 28 days after the second AZD1222 dose. These receptors originate from an adult who received the AZD1222 COVID-19 vaccine.

This clone was counted once. The gene calls are TRBV10-1 and TRBJ2-3; TRBD1 agrees at 12 bases. CDR1 is WNHNN, CDR2 SYGVQD, per germline (reference sequence). J gave up 5 bases and V 3 bases, and 3 bases lay outside the gene matches. CDR3 length: 15 residues. CDR3 loop: CASSDGTGGRDTQYF. DNA for the CDR3: TGCGCCAGCAGTGACGGGACAGGGGGCAGAGATACGCAGTATTTT.

The chain carries TRBV5-1 and TRBJ1-3, with D maybe TRBD1 (5 bases). Trimming cost V 6 bases and J 2 bases, with 9 bases left between them. The CDR3 length is 13 residues. Germline V gene sequence: CDR1 SGHRS, CDR2 YFSETQ. The CDR3 DNA reads TGCGCCAGCACCAGGGTACCTGGAAACACCATATATTTT. Its translation: CASTRVPGNTIYF.